This TCR beta chain was recovered during a study of beta chain features in type 1 diabetes. The whole isolated RNA underwent reverse transcription, so sequencing captured expressed TCRB transcripts. Produced via immunoSEQ multiplex PCR; TCRdb's table is partial and in-frame only. The repertoire consists of hundreds of thousands of clones, with 11% to 15% occurring once and the leading ten covering just under 0.04%. Germline lookup yields CDR1 SGHDN and CDR2 FVKESK. V shed 5 bases and J 3 bases; nucleotides not matched to a gene: 4. This CDR3 spans 15 amino acids. General study points: For Type 1 diabetes patients, all four CD4+ subsets carried TCRB CDR3s that were moderately but significantly shorter.

For this clone: Its antigen is as yet unknown.

The J gene is TRBJ2-7, the V gene TRBV14, with TRBD2 matching over 13 bases. This receptor was identified in a man between 18 and 35 years old with type 1 diabetes. Sequenced material: naive CD4+ T cells from blood. DNA for the CDR3: TGTGCCAGCAGCGATCGACTAGCGGGGGGCTACGAGCAGTACTTC. Translation: CASSDRLAGGYEQYF.